Detailed here is one TCR beta chain. What it binds is not known. These data belong to a study of identical twins' blood T cells. Study-level points and caveats: Shared CDR3 clonotype counts tracked mainly the product of cloneset sizes. Each donor's most abundant TCRbeta clonotypes shared more CDR3 sequences with her twin than unrelated donors.

As handled by the study authors: Clonotypes per individual ranged from about 85,000 to nearly 500,000. Each CDR3 protein is one row after TCRdb ran MiXCR on the 5' RACE reads. V and J calls and clone size were set by TCRdb, not the authors. The table lists fewer than 450,000 distinct CDR3 sequences, over 25% of them singletons. The three twin pairs were reared together, likely meeting the same infections. CDR3 size: 15 residues. The trim removed 6 bases at V and 3 bases at J, leaving 9 bases unmatched. CDR1 and CDR2 from the germline V gene are MNHEY and SVGEGT. The sequencing input was PBMCs. The TCR originated in a woman aged 18-50 years in good health. The rearrangement uses TRBV6-2 or TRBV6-3 and TRBJ2-7, with 9 nucleotides matching TRBD2. CDR3 coding DNA: TGTGCCAGCAGAGAGACTAGCGGAAGTATCTACGAGCAGTACTTC. Translated: CASRETSGSIYEQYF.